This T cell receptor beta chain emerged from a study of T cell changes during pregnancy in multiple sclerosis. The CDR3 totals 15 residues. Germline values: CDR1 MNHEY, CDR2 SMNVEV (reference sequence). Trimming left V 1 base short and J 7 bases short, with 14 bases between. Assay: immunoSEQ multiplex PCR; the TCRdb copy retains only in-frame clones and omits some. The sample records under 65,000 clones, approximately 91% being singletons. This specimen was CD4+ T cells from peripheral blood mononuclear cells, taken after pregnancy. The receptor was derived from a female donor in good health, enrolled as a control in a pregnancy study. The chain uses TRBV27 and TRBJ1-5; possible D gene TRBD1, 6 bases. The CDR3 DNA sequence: TGTGCCAGCAGTTTATTCGCAGGGGTAGGGCAGCCCCAGCATTTT. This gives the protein CASSLFAGVGQPQHF.